The following is a T cell receptor (beta chain) sequence with its context. Its cognate antigen has yet to be identified. No base quality information exists; no much larger clone differs at one position. The source of the sample is a study of T cells in localized non-small cell lung cancer (dated by TCRdb to 2018 to 2020). General notes on the study: T cell repertoires of 200 to 300 early-stage NSCLC patients were analyzed, with tumors being compared against uninvolved tumor-adjacent lungs. The cohort comprised 236 treatment-naïve NSCLC patients with resected, localized lung tumors. NSCLC patients had a mean age of roughly 64 years, and 120 to 150 were male and 107 female.

V gives up 2 bases and J gives up 7 bases, and the segment between their germline ends measures 6 bases. From cysteine to phenylalanine, the CDR3 is 12 amino acids long. Only the CDR3 part of the read is kept: 36 bases, read in frame from the first base. Sequences SEHNR (CDR1) and FQNEAQ (CDR2) are obtained from the germline V gene (reference sequence). At diagnosis, peripheral blood, uninvolved tumor-adjacent lung and tumor were collected and were preserved as a mix of fresh-frozen and FFPE material. For TCR repertoire profiling, the blood samples were analyzed as peripheral blood mononuclear cells. The immunoSEQ Assay was used to sequence TCR beta CDR3 regions from DNA. The published analysis was carried out like this. T cell density was computed as TCR beta template counts normalized to usable DNA estimated by amplifying housekeeping genes. The preseqR package was used to estimate richness by extrapolating to 400,000 templates for PBMC samples and to 120,000 templates for tissue samples. Clonality was defined as one minus Pielou's evenness. Differential abundance testing on productive amino-acid clonotypes, with a minimum total count of 5 and an alpha of 0.1, was used to identify tissue-enriched TCRs. The Jaccard Index and the Morisita Overlap Index were used to measure repertoire overlap between compartments. GLIPH clustered TCR beta CDR3s with public tetramer-defined viral CDR3s; viral motifs required at least three viral sequences plus V-gene enrichment. Held by TCRdb, this immuneACCESS table contains in-frame sequences only and omits some clones. Under half of the omission traces to an unresolved V gene where checked; the cause of the rest is unknown. V, J and clone size reflect that table, while D and trimming were determined from the DNA. The table for this sample lists about 74,000 clones; about four fifths of them were counted only once. In total, the top ten clones hold roughly 1.4% of the sample.

The investigation overall reported the following: Because the study design was exploratory, TCR variables were selected using unadjusted p-values without false-discovery rate correction. Multi-region tumor sequencing was not performed, so intratumor heterogeneity could not be excluded. The highest T cell clonality was observed in uninvolved tumor-adjacent lung, where clonality exceeded that of tumor, suggesting that antigenic responses were more focused in uninvolved tumor-adjacent lung. A median of around 57 of the top 100 tumor clones turned up in the paired uninvolved adjacent lung, and 25 to 35 of those clones also ranked among the top 100 of that same adjacent lung. Higher blood T cell density associated with longer overall survival, while higher adjacent-lung clonality associated with shorter survival.

The TCR was taken from a female donor older than 55 with stage I lung adenocarcinoma. The material was peripheral blood, obtained before any cancer treatment. In this chain, TRBV7-9 is recombined with TRBJ2-1, with no D gene named confidently. The sequenced DNA: TGTGCCAGCAGCTTAAACCATAATGAGCAGTTCTTC. This translates into CASSLNHNEQFF.